This T cell receptor (beta chain) was identified in a study of T-cell memory formation after mild COVID-19. Study-level information: The study found TCR clusters largely donor specific.

Trimming removed 4 bases at V and 8 bases at J, with 18 bases between. CDR3 length equals 15 residues. Germline-derived CDR1 and CDR2 are SGDLS and YYNGEE. This clonotype has just a few counts. What it binds is unknown. 5'RACE, which relied on constant-segment primers, yielded TCR alpha and TCR beta cDNA libraries carrying sample barcodes and UMIs. TCRdb reprocessed the 5' RACE reads with MiXCR, giving one entry per CDR3 protein. Of fewer than 550,000 distinct CDR3 sequences in the sample, 15% to 25% were seen once. General study points: Contracting CD4+ clones lay largely in CM and EM, with CD8+ ones residing in EMRA. CD4/CD8 balance held among clones contracting day 15 to 85, and later expanders leaned CD4+.

This clonotype originated in an adult woman who had mild COVID-19 (a few samples of this study predate the infection). Cell type and time point are not known. Sequences were obtained from PBMCs or a T cell subset sorted from them (not recorded which). The chain combines TRBV9 with TRBJ2-2; TRBD1 is a possible D gene (6 bases). CDR3 in DNA: TGTGCCAGCAGCCAGGGGTTCTATCAGTCAGGGGAGCTGTTTTTT. It is translated as CASSQGFYQSGELFF.